What follows are 30 T cell receptor beta chains derived from one specimen sequenced in a study of blood T cell repertoires in COVID-19. Measured with immunoSEQ multiplex PCR; TCRdb has only the in-frame clones, and not every one. The sample shows approximately 61,000 clones, 79% of them seen only once. The sequencing input was peripheral blood. The source of these receptors is a woman between 70 and 85 years old with acute or convalescent COVID-19.

The J gene is TRBJ2-3, the V gene TRBV30; no reliable D call. The V gene lost 1 base and the J gene lost 7 bases, with 15 bases spanning the gap. This CDR3 contains 14 residues. Germline CDR1 GTSNPN, CDR2 SVGIG (reference sequence). The CDR3 region has the DNA TGTGCCTGGAGTGCTCTCTTCCCGAGCTATACGCAGTATTTT. Translation: CAWSALFPSYTQYF.

On this clone itself: The identical CDR3 is also encoded by other nucleotide sequences in the sample. The CDR3 region has the DNA TGTGCCAGCAGTGGGACAGGTTTAAGCAATCAGCCCCAGCATTTT. This gives the protein CASSGTGLSNQPQHF. V usage is TRBV2 and J usage is TRBJ1-5; 7 nucleotides match TRBD1. CDR3 size: 15 residues. The V gene end was trimmed by 4 bases and the J gene end by 1 base; junction bases not matched to a gene: 4. Looked up from germline, CDR1 is SNHLY and CDR2 is FYNNEI.

The CDR3, as DNA: TGTGCCAGCAGCTTGAGGGAGGAGGATGGCTACACCTTC. This gives the protein CASSLREEDGYTF. V is TRBV7-9 and J is TRBJ1-2; the D is unclear. Trimming removed 3 bases at V and 6 bases at J, with 11 bases between. The CDR3 spans 13 residues. Germline CDR1 reads SEHNR; CDR2 reads FQNEAQ (reference sequence). The entire variable domain, with the rest obtained from reference TRBV7-9 and TRBJ1-2, is as follows: DTGVSQNPRHKITKRGQNVTFRCDPISEHNRLYWYRQTLGQGPEFLTYFQNEAQLEKSRLLSDRFSAERPKGSFSTLEIQRTEQGDSAMYLCASSLREEDGYTFGSGTRLTVV.

V and J are TRBV19 and TRBJ2-5; 7 nucleotides line up with TRBD2. V lost 6 bases, J lost 6 bases, and 13 bases stayed unmatched. The CDR3 runs 15 residues. In germline, CDR1 is LNHDA, CDR2 SQIVND (reference sequence). As DNA, the CDR3 is TGTGCCAGTAGGGCCGGCGGACTAGTTAGTCAGACCCAGTACTTC. It translates to CASRAGGLVSQTQYF.

The V gene is TRBV28, the J gene TRBJ1-4, with 8 bases aligning to TRBD1. Germline V gene data show CDR1 as MDHEN and CDR2 as SYDVKM. The CDR3 consists of 16 residues. With V trimmed by 5 bases and J by 1 base, 6 bases remained unmatched. For the CDR3, the DNA is TGTGCCAGCAGTCCTCTGGACAGGGTAACTAATGAAAAACTGTTTTTT. Translation gives CASSPLDRVTNEKLFF.

The chain joins TRBV7-8 to TRBJ1-4, with D possibly being TRBD1 (5 bases). V shed 4 bases and J shed 8 bases, with 17 bases lying between them. CDR1 and CDR2 from the germline V gene are SGHVS and FQNEAQ. This CDR3 is built from 15 residues. CDR3 region: CASSSEQGVYEKLFF. CDR3 DNA: TGTGCCAGCAGCTCAGAGCAGGGTGTTTACGAAAAACTGTTTTTT.

The chain combines TRBV29-1 with TRBJ1-2; possible D gene TRBD1, 5 bases. Germline V gene data show CDR1 as SQVTM and CDR2 as ANQGSEA. The CDR3 has 12 amino acids. Between the trimmed V and J ends, which lost 2 bases and 8 bases, there was a span of 12 bases. The DNA for the CDR3 is TGCAGCGTTGAAAACCAGGGTTGGGGCTACACCTTC. It specifies CSVENQGWGYTF.

The chain uses TRBV10-3 and TRBJ2-7; 7 positions match TRBD1. The CDR3 is 14 residues long. Trimming at V came to 4 bases and at J to 0 bases, leaving 3 bases not matched to a gene. Germline V gene lookup returns CDR1 ENHRY and CDR2 SYGVKD. In DNA form, the CDR3 reads TGTGCCATCAGTGTTGGGACAGTCTCCTACGAGCAGTACTTC. Its translation: CAISVGTVSYEQYF.

V is TRBV19 and J is TRBJ2-3, with TRBD2 matching over 7 bases. The germline V gene has CDR1 LNHDA and CDR2 SQIVND (reference sequence). V shed 5 bases, J shed 4 bases, and the junction held 6 bases outside the gene matches. This CDR3 contains 14 residues. Written as DNA, the CDR3 is TGTGCCAGTAGTGTTACTAGCGCGCCAGATACGCAGTATTTT. This encodes CASSVTSAPDTQYF.

The chain carries TRBV6-5 and TRBJ1-3; possible D gene TRBD1, 5 bases. The CDR3 runs 16 residues. V was shortened by 6 bases and J by 0 bases, with 15 bases between the two germline ends. Germline CDR1 MNHEY, CDR2 SVGAGI. The CDR3 protein is CASRYDSQVSGNTIYF. For the CDR3, the DNA is TGTGCCAGCAGATACGACAGCCAAGTCTCTGGAAACACCATATATTTT.

This clone was picked up a small number of times. This rearrangement joins TRBV21-1 to TRBJ1-4. TRBV21-1 is a documented pseudogene. The length of the CDR3 is 14 residues. CDR3 sequence: CASSKGGRREKLFF. The CDR3 DNA reads as TGTGCCAGCAGCAAAGGGGGGAGGCGGGAAAAACTGTTTTTT.

The table lists this clone with a count of one. CDR3 in DNA: TGCGCCAGCGGCAAACTAGCGGGTGAGACAGATACGCAGTATTTT. The encoded protein is CASGKLAGETDTQYF. The V and J genes are TRBV5-1 and TRBJ2-3; 9 nucleotides align to TRBD2. Germline loops: CDR1 SGHRS, CDR2 YFSETQ. After removal of 7 bases from V and 3 bases from J, the junction contained 9 bases not matched to a gene. The CDR3 contains 15 residues.

This rearrangement joins TRBV11-2 to TRBJ2-7, with 7 positions matching TRBD2. V shed 5 bases and J 5 bases; nucleotides not matched to a gene: 9. The length of the CDR3 is 14 residues. Germline V gene lookup returns CDR1 SGHAT and CDR2 FQNNGV. CDR3 DNA sequence: TGTGCCAGCAGCCCTAGCAACGGGGGGAACGAGCAGTACTTC. Translating gives CASSPSNGGNEQYF.

V and J are TRBV18 and TRBJ2-7, with 9 nucleotides matching TRBD1. The CDR3 has 16 residues. Germline V CDR1 and CDR2: KGHSH, LQKENI. V shed 6 bases and J 0 bases; nucleotides not matched to a gene: 9. The CDR3 DNA is TGTGCCAGCTCCGACAGGGGGGGTAAGAGCTCCTACGAGCAGTACTTC. Translated, it gives CASSDRGGKSSYEQYF.

V and J are TRBV28 and TRBJ1-1, with TRBD1 as a possible D gene (5 bases). Germline loops: CDR1 MDHEN, CDR2 SYDVKM. The CDR3 totals 13 residues. V lost 6 bases and J lost 4, with 12 bases in between. As DNA, the CDR3 is TGTGCCAGCAGCCGTAACCAGGGCACTGAAGCTTTCTTT. This gives the protein CASSRNQGTEAFF.

The chain combines TRBV11-2 with TRBJ2-1; unclear D gene. The CDR3 sequence is 13 residues long. Germline V CDR1 and CDR2: SGHAT, FQNNGV. Trimming removed 1 base from V and 4 bases from J, with 5 bases in between. CDR3 nucleotide sequence: TGTGCCAGCAGCTTAGGGGCATACAATGAGCAGTTCTTC. This gives the protein CASSLGAYNEQFF.

The chain recombines TRBV15 with TRBJ2-1, with a tentative D call TRBD2 (6 bases). Germline V gene lookup returns CDR1 LNHNV and CDR2 YYDKDF (reference sequence). This CDR3 is 15 amino acids long. V lost 2 bases to trimming and J lost 3 bases, with 11 bases between them. The CDR3 is CATSRIAANYNEQFF. The CDR3, as DNA: TGTGCCACCAGCAGAATAGCGGCTAACTACAATGAGCAGTTCTTC.

The chain employs TRBV6-5 and TRBJ1-5; the match to TRBD1 covers 9 bases. CDR1 and CDR2 from the germline V gene are MNHEY and SVGAGI. This CDR3 has 12 residues. Unmatched junction bases numbered 5, after V lost 10 bases and J lost 7 bases. CDR3 coding DNA: TGTGCCACCCGGACAGGGGTACAGCCCCAGCATTTT. Protein sequence: CATRTGVQPQHF.

CDR3 sequence (DNA): TGTGCCAGCAGTGAAATCCCCCTCCCTAGCGGGGGCCACAATGAGCAGTTCTTC. Translation: CASSEIPLPSGGHNEQFF. This sequence joins TRBV6-1 and TRBJ2-1, with 10 bases fitting TRBD2. This CDR3 spans 18 amino acids. Germline V gene sequence: CDR1 MNHNS, CDR2 SASEGT. V shed 2 bases and J 5 bases; nucleotides not matched to a gene: 12.

V usage is TRBV5-1 and J usage is TRBJ1-1, with a tentative D call TRBD1 (5 bases). The CDR3 contains 14 residues. Germline V CDR1 and CDR2: SGHRS, YFSETQ. V lost 2 bases, J lost 2 bases, and 10 bases lay in between. In DNA form, the CDR3 reads TGCGCCAGCAGCTTTCAGACAGCTAACACTGAAGCTTTCTTT. Amino acids: CASSFQTANTEAFF. The whole variable domain, remainder taken from reference TRBV5-1 and TRBJ1-1, is KAGVTQTPRYLIKTRGQQVTLSCSPISGHRSVSWYQQTPGQGLQFLFEYFSETQRNKGNFPGRFSGRQFSNSRSEMNVSTLELGDSALYLCASSFQTANTEAFFGQGTRLTVV.

V is TRBV5-1 and J is TRBJ2-3; TRBD2 agrees at 8 bases. Germline lookup yields CDR1 SGHRS and CDR2 YFSETQ. The CDR3 length is 15 residues. V lost 0 bases and J lost 4; bases outside the gene matches: 4. The CDR3 bases are TGCGCCAGCAGCTTGGTTAGCGGGGAAGCAGATACGCAGTATTTT. It encodes CASSLVSGEADTQYF.

This clone came up a few times. The chain carries TRBV4-3 and TRBJ1-2; 8 bases are shared with TRBD1. The CDR3 runs 13 residues. Germline V lookup: CDR1 LGHNA, CDR2 YSLEER. V trimming: 4 bases; J trimming: 3 bases; junction bases outside the gene matches: 1. CDR3 loop: CASSPQGDYGYTF. The CDR3 DNA is TGCGCCAGCAGCCCACAGGGGGACTATGGCTACACCTTC.

There are a few counts of this clone. J is TRBJ2-2 and V is TRBV6-2 or TRBV6-3; 9 positions agree with TRBD1. CDR1 and CDR2 from the germline V gene are MNHEY and SVGEGT. The J segment lost 1 base and the V segment lost 6 bases, leaving 6 bases of the junction unmatched. This CDR3 contains 16 residues. The CDR3 region is CASSIQGAKNTGELFF. CDR3 in DNA: TGTGCCAGCAGCATACAGGGGGCTAAGAACACCGGGGAGCTGTTTTTT.

The chain has TRBV6-5 and TRBJ2-2, with 9 bases fitting TRBD1. The ends lost 4 bases at V and 5 bases at J; junction bases unmatched: 5. The CDR3 spans 15 residues. Germline V lookup: CDR1 MNHEY, CDR2 SVGAGI. This CDR3 reads CASSWGQGRTGELFF. The CDR3 DNA reads TGTGCCAGCAGTTGGGGACAGGGACGAACCGGGGAGCTGTTTTTT.

In DNA form, the CDR3 reads TGTGCCAGCAGCCAAGGAGCAGCGGGGGGTAAAGAGACCCAGTACTTC. This translates into CASSQGAAGGKETQYF. The chain employs TRBV3-1 (or the pseudogene TRBV3-2) and TRBJ2-5; 9 nucleotides agree with TRBD2. The CDR3 runs 16 residues. Per the germline V gene, CDR1 is LGHDT and CDR2 is YNNKEL (reference sequence). J was trimmed by 3 bases and V by 1 base; bases with no gene match: 6.

The V gene is TRBV18, the J gene TRBJ1-1; maybe TRBD1 (5 bases). The CDR3 spans 12 residues. Germline CDR1 KGHSH, CDR2 LQKENI. V lost 6 bases, J lost 1 base, and 6 bases lay in between. CDR3 bases: TGTGCCAGCTCCGGACAGAACACTGAAGCTTTCTTT. Translation: CASSGQNTEAFF. Full variable domain (remainder filled in from reference TRBV18 and TRBJ1-1): NAGVMQNPRHLVRRRGQEARLRCSPMKGHSHVYWYRQLPEEGLKFMVYLQKENIIDESGMPKERFSAEFPKEGPSILRIQQVVRGDSAAYFCASSGQNTEAFFGQGTRLTVV.

This clone was seen once. The CDR3 spells CASSDPGQGPWDEQYF. The DNA for the CDR3 is TGCGCCAGCAGCGACCCGGGACAGGGCCCTTGGGACGAGCAGTACTTC. This chain uses TRBV5-1 with TRBJ2-7, with 9 bases that match TRBD1. Germline V gene sequence: CDR1 SGHRS, CDR2 YFSETQ. This CDR3 is 16 amino acids long. Trimming took 4 bases from V and 5 from J; bases not matched to a gene: 13.

This clone was seen a few times. This chain joins TRBV6-2 or TRBV6-3 and TRBJ1-1; no clear D gene. CDR1 and CDR2 (germline): MNHEY, SVGEGT. Trimming took off 2 bases at V and 0 bases at J, with 13 bases between the two ends. CDR3 length equals 16 residues. The CDR3 region is CASSYEQRGMNTEAFF. The CDR3 DNA is TGTGCCAGCAGTTACGAACAGCGAGGGATGAACACTGAAGCTTTCTTT.

This clone occurred once. CDR3 in DNA: TGTGCCAGCAGTACATCAAGACTAGCGGGGGAGACCCAGTACTTC. Encoded protein: CASSTSRLAGETQYF. The chain combines TRBV2 with TRBJ2-5, with 11 bases that match TRBD2. In germline, CDR1 is SNHLY, CDR2 FYNNEI. J was trimmed by 5 bases and V by 5 bases; bases with no gene match: 7. The CDR3 totals 15 residues.

This clone was recorded only once. This chain joins TRBV6-5 and TRBJ2-3; 10 nucleotides match TRBD1. Per germline, CDR1 MNHEY and CDR2 SVGAGI. The CDR3 contains 13 residues. Losses at the gene ends were 6 bases for V and 3 bases for J; bases not matched to a gene: 0. CDR3 in DNA: TGTGCCAGCAGGGGACAGGGGACAGATACGCAGTATTTT. It yields the protein CASRGQGTDTQYF.